The entry below describes one T cell receptor (beta chain). Measured with immunoSEQ multiplex PCR; TCRdb has only the in-frame clones, and not every one. This table has 100,000 to 120,000 clones, 82% appearing once. This record belongs to a study of blood T cell repertoires in COVID-19. The overall study: The study drew acute and convalescent COVID-19 samples from the United States, Italy and Spain.

Sequenced material: peripheral blood. The origin of this receptor is a woman of 80 years or more with acute or convalescent COVID-19.

CDR3 bases: TGTGCCAGCAGCCAAGTTGCGGGAGTTGACACAGATACGCAGTATTTT. Amino acid sequence: CASSQVAGVDTDTQYF. The chain couples TRBV3-1 (or the pseudogene TRBV3-2) to TRBJ2-3; 7 bases agree with TRBD2. The CDR3 has 16 residues. The germline gives CDR1 LGHDT, CDR2 YNNKEL (reference sequence). V lost 1 base and J lost 2; bases outside the gene matches: 6.